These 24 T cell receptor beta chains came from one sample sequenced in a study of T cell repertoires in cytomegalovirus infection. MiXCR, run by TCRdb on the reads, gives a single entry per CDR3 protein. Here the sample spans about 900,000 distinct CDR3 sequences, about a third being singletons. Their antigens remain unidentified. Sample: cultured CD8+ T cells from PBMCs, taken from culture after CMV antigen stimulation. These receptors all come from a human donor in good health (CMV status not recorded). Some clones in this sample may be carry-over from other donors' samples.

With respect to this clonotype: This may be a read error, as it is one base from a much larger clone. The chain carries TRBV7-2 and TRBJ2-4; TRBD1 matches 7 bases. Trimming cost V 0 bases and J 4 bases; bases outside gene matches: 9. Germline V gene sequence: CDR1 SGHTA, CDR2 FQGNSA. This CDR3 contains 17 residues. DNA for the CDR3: TGTACCAGCAGCTTAGCTCGTCCGGGACAGTTGAAAAACATTCAGTACTTC. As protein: CTSSLARPGQLKNIQYF.

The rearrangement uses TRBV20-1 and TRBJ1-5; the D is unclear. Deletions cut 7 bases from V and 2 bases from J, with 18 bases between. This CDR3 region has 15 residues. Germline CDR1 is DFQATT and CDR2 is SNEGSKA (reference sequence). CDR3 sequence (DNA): TGCAGTGGCCAGGAGATCAGTTTTGGCAATCAGCCCCAGCATTTT. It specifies CSGQEISFGNQPQHF.

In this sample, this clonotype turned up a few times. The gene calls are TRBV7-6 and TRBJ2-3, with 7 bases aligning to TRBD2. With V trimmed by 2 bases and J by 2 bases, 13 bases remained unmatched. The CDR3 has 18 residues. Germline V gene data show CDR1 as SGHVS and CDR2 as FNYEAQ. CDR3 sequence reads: CASSLPGLWGGNTDTQYF. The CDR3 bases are TGTGCCAGCAGCTTACCGGGACTCTGGGGGGGTAACACAGATACGCAGTATTTT. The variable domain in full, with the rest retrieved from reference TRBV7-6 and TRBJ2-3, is GAGVSQSPRYKVTKRGQDVALRCDPISGHVSLYWYRQALGQGPEFLTYFNYEAQQDKSGLPNDRFSAERPEGSISTLTIQRTEQRDSAMYRCASSLPGLWGGNTDTQYFGPGTRLTVL.

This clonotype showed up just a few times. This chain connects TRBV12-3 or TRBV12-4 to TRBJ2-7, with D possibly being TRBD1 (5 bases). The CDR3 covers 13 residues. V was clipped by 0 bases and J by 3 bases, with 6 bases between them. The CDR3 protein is CASSLAGHYEQYV. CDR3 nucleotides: TGTGCCAGCAGTTTAGCGGGGCACTACGAGCAGTACGTC.

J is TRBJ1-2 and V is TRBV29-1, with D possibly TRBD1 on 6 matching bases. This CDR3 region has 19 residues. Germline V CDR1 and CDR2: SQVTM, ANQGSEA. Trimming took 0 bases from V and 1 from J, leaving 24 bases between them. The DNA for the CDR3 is TGCAGCGTTGAAGAGGACGGGGCGACAGGCCCACTCCGTAACTATGGCTACACCTTC. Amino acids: CSVEEDGATGPLRNYGYTF. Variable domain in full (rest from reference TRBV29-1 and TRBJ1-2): SAVISQKPSRDICQRGTSLTIQCQVDSQVTMMFWYRQQPGQSLTLIATANQGSEATYESGFVIDKFPISRPNLTFSTLTVSNMSPEDSSIYLCSVEEDGATGPLRNYGYTFGSGTRLTVV.

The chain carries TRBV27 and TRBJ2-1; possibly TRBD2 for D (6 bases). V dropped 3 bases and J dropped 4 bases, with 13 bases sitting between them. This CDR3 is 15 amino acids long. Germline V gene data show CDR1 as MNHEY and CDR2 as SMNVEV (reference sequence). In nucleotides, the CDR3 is TGTGCCAGCAGTTTTTTGGGGGGTCCGTACAATGAGCAGTTCTTC. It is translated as CASSFLGGPYNEQFF.

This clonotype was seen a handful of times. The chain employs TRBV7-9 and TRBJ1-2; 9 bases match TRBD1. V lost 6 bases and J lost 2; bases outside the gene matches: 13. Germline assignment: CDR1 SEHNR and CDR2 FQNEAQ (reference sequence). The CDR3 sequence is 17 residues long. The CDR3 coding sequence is TGTGCCAGCAGATATCCCGGGACAGGGCTTTCGAACTATGGCTACACCTTC. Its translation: CASRYPGTGLSNYGYTF.

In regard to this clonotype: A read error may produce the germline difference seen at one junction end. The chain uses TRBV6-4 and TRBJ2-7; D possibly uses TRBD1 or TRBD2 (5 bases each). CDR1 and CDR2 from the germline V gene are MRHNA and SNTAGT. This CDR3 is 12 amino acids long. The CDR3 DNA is TGTGCCAGCAGCGACTCTGGGGGTGAGCAGTACTTC. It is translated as CASSDSGGEQYF.

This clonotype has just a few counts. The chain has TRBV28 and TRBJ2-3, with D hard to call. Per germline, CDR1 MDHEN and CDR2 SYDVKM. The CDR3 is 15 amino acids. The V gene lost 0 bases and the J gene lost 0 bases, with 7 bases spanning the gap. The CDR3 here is CASSLWAQSTDTQYF. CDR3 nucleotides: TGTGCCAGCAGTTTATGGGCCCAGAGCACAGATACGCAGTATTTT.

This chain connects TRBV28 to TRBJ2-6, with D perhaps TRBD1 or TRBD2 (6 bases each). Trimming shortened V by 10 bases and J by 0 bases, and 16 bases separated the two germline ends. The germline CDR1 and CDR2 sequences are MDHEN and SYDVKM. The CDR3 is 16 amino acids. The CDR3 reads CANRQGGNSGANVLTF. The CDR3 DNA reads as TGTGCCAACAGACAAGGGGGGAACTCTGGGGCCAACGTCCTGACTTTC.

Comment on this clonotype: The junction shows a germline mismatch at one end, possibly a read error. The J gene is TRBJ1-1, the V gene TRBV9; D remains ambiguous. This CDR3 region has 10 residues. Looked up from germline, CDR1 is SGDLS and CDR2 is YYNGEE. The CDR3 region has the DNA TGTGCCAGCAGCGTAGCTAGGCAGGCCTTT. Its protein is CASSVARQAF. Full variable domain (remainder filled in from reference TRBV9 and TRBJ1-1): DSGVTQTPKHLITATGQRVTLRCSPRSGDLSVYWYQQSLDQGLQFLIQYYNGEERAKGNILERFSAQQFPDLHSELNLSSLELGDSALYFCASSVARQAFGQGTRLTVV.

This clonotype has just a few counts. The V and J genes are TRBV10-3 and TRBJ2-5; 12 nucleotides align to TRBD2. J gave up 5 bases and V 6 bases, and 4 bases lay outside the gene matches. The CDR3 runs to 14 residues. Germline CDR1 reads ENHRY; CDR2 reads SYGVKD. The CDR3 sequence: CAIRRLAGVETQYF. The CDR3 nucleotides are TGTGCCATCAGGAGACTAGCGGGGGTGGAGACCCAGTACTTC.

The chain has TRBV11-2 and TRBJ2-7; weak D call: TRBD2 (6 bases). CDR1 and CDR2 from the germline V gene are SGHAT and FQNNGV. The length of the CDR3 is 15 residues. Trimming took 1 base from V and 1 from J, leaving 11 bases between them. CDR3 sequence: CASSLAAGPSYEQYV. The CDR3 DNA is TGTGCCAGCAGCTTAGCCGCGGGGCCGTCCTACGAGCAGTACGTC.

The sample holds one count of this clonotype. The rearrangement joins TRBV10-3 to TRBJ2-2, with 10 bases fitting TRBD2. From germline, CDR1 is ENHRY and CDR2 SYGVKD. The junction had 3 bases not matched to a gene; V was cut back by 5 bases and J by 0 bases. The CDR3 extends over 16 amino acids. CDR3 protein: CAISLAGAPNTGELFF. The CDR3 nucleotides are TGTGCCATCAGTCTAGCGGGGGCGCCGAACACCGGGGAGCTGTTTTTT.

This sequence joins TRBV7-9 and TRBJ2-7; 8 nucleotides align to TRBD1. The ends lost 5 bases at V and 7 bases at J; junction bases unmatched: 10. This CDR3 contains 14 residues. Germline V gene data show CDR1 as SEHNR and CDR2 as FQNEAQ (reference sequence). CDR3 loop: CASSHMQGAGEQYF. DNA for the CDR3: TGTGCCAGCAGCCACATGCAGGGGGCAGGTGAGCAGTACTTC.

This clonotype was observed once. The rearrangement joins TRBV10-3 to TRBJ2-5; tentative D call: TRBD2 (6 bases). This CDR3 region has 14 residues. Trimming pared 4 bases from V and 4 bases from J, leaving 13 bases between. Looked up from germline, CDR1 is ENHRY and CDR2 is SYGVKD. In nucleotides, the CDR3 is TGTGCCATCAGTGGGAGGGGCGCGGCAGAGACCCAGTACTTC. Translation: CAISGRGAAETQYF.

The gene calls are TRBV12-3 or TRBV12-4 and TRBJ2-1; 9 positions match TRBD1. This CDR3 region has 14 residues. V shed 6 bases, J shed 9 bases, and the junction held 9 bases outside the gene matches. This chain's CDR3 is CASRPGTGTIEQFF. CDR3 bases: TGTGCCAGCAGACCCGGGACAGGGACAATTGAGCAGTTCTTC.

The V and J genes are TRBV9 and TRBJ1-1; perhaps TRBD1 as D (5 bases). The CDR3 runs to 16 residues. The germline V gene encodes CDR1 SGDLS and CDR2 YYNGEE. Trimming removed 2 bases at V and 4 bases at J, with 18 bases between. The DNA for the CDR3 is TGTGCCAGCAGCGTGGGGGGGTCAACCTCGGGCACTGAAGCTTTCTTT. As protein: CASSVGGSTSGTEAFF.

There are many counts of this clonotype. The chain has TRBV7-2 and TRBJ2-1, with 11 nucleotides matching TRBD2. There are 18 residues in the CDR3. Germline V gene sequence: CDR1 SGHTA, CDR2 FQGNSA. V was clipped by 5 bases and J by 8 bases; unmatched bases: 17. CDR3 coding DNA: TGTGCCAGCAGCCTTATTCCTCCGGCTAGCGGGGGGAATGATGAGCAGTTCTTC. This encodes CASSLIPPASGGNDEQFF.

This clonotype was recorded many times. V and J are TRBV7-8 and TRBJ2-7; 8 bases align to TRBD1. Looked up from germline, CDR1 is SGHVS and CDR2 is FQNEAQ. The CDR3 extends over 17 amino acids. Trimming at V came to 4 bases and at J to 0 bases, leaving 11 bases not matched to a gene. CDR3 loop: CASSWVGDRMSSYEQYV. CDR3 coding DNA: TGTGCCAGCAGCTGGGTCGGGGACAGGATGAGCTCCTACGAGCAGTACGTC.

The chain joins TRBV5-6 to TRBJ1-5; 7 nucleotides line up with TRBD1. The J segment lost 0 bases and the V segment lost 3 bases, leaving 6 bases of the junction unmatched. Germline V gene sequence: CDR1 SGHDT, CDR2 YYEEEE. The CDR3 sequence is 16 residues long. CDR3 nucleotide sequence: TGTGCCAGCAGCTCCAGGGGGGAGTATAGCAATCAGCCCCAGCATTTT. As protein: CASSSRGEYSNQPQHF.

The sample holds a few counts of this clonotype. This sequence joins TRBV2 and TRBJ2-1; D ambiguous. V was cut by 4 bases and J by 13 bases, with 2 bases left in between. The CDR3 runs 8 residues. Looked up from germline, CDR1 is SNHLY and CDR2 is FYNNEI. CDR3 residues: CASSVQFF. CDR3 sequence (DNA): TGTGCCAGCAGTGTTCAGTTCTTC.

CDR3 in DNA: TGTGCCAGCAGTTTATCTGGCCGAAACTACGAGCAGTACTTC. This codes for CASSLSGRNYEQYF. The V call is TRBV27, the J call TRBJ2-7; D unresolved. The CDR3 has 14 residues. Germline V lookup: CDR1 MNHEY, CDR2 SMNVEV (reference sequence). V was trimmed by 0 bases and J by 3 bases, leaving 9 bases between them.

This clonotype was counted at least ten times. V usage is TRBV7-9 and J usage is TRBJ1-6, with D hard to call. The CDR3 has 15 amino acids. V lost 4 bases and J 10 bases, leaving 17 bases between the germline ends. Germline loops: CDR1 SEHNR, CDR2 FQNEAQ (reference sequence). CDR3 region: CASSSLSSGESPLHF. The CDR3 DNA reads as TGTGCCAGCAGCTCCCTTTCTAGTGGGGAATCACCCCTCCACTTT.